Each of the 20 T cell receptor beta chains below was sequenced from the same sample in a study of T cells after yellow fever vaccination (dated by TCRdb to about 2019). Taken with the paper, the label for treatment or condition translates to: live attenuated yellow fever vaccine strain. The method was 5' RACE. The sequencing machine was an Illumina HiSeq 2500. TCRdb itself trimmed the public reads at Q25 with fastp, ran MiXCR and retained productive beta chains. Rows are combined by CDR3 protein, so each entry shows the most common genes and DNA. Here the sample has about 120,000 distinct CDR3 sequences; 5.5% to 8% occur a single time. The top ten clonotypes cover over 2.5% of the sample. The sample here was CD4+ T cells sorted from PBMCs, taken roughly seven weeks after the first yellow fever vaccination. These receptors were collected from a man between 18 and 35 years old who received the YFV17D yellow fever vaccine.

This clonotype was counted ten times or more. CDR3 DNA sequence: TGCGCCAGCAGCGAGAGCGGGGGGCCTGGTACGCAGTATTTT. It codes for CASSESGGPGTQYF. V gene TRBV5-1 combines with J gene TRBJ2-3, with 9 bases matching TRBD2. The CDR3 is 14 amino acids. CDR1 SGHRS and CDR2 YFSETQ come from the germline V gene. V lost 4 bases, J lost 8 bases, and 8 bases stayed unmatched.

This clonotype has at least ten counts. The chain links TRBV5-1 to TRBJ2-1; the D gene is possibly TRBD2 (6 bases). V lost 1 base and J 3 bases, leaving 11 bases between the germline ends. The CDR3 sequence is 15 residues long. Germline V CDR1 and CDR2: SGHRS, YFSETQ. The CDR3 region has the DNA TGCGCCAGCAGCTTGTCTGGGGGGAACTACAATGAGCAGTTCTTC. This gives the protein CASSLSGGNYNEQFF.

This clonotype showed up many times. The chain recombines TRBV7-2 with TRBJ2-5; D gene ambiguous. CDR1 and CDR2 (germline): SGHTA, FQGNSA. With 4 bases removed from V and 10 bases from J, the gap between germline ends came to 13 bases. There are 12 residues in the CDR3. The CDR3 reads CASSSGVRGQYF. As DNA, the CDR3 is TGTGCCAGCAGCTCCGGCGTCCGTGGCCAGTACTTC.

This clonotype was seen more than once but under ten times. The V and J genes are TRBV7-9 and TRBJ1-1; 7 bases align to TRBD1. The CDR3 extends over 14 amino acids. V lost 5 bases to trimming and J lost 10 bases; unmatched junction nucleotides: 13. Germline CDR1 is SEHNR and CDR2 is FQNEAQ (reference sequence). The CDR3, as DNA: TGTGCCAGCAGCGTAGATACAGGGGTTTTGTTAGCTTTCTTT. Protein product: CASSVDTGVLLAFF.

This clonotype was recorded at least ten times. The J gene is TRBJ2-5, the V gene TRBV18; no firm D call. The V gene lost 1 base and the J gene lost 4 bases, with 10 bases spanning the gap. CDR1 is KGHSH, CDR2 LQKENI, per germline. This CDR3 is built from 14 residues. CDR3 nucleotide sequence: TGTGCCAGCTCACCACAGTTTTTCCGAGAGACCCAGTACTTC. It encodes CASSPQFFRETQYF. The full variable domain, completed using reference TRBV18 and TRBJ2-5, is NAGVMQNPRHLVRRRGQEARLRCSPMKGHSHVYWYRQLPEEGLKFMVYLQKENIIDESGMPKERFSAEFPKEGPSILRIQQVVRGDSAAYFCASSPQFFRETQYFGPGTRLLVL.

This chain joins TRBV4-1 and TRBJ2-3, with D possibly matching TRBD1 (6 bases). The germline gives CDR1 MGHRA, CDR2 YSYEKL. Trimming removed 3 bases at V and 3 bases at J, with 22 bases between. CDR3 size: 18 residues. This chain's CDR3 is CASSHPSPRGPLTDTQYF. CDR3 in DNA: TGCGCCAGCAGCCACCCATCCCCCAGGGGACCTTTGACAGATACGCAGTATTTT.

CDR3 loop: CASSSGQGPDTQYF. CDR3 nucleotide sequence: TGTGCCAGCAGCTCGGGACAGGGACCAGATACGCAGTATTTT. The gene calls are TRBV28 and TRBJ2-3; 9 positions agree with TRBD1. J lost 4 bases, V lost 6 bases, and 5 bases had no gene match. The CDR3 has 14 amino acids. Germline CDR1 reads MDHEN; CDR2 reads SYDVKM.

This clonotype was picked up many times. The gene calls are TRBV7-2 and TRBJ2-1, with no clear D. The CDR3 totals 13 residues. CDR1 and CDR2 (germline): SGHTA, FQGNSA. The ends were cut back, 2 bases at V and 5 bases at J, with 7 bases in the middle. The CDR3 spells CASSLTHNNEQFF. The CDR3 region has the DNA TGTGCCAGCAGCTTAACACACAACAATGAGCAGTTCTTC.

This chain connects TRBV7-9 to TRBJ1-1; D uncertain. CDR3 length: 14 amino acids. The V gene lost 4 bases and the J gene lost 4 bases, with 13 bases spanning the gap. Germline CDR1 and CDR2: SEHNR and FQNEAQ (reference sequence). This CDR3 is CASSSRAGITEAFF. In nucleotides, the CDR3 is TGTGCCAGCAGCTCCCGTGCGGGGATCACTGAAGCTTTCTTT. The variable domain in full, with the rest retrieved from reference TRBV7-9 and TRBJ1-1, is DTGVSQNPRHKITKRGQNVTFRCDPISEHNRLYWYRQTLGQGPEFLTYFQNEAQLEKSRLLSDRFSAERPKGSFSTLEIQRTEQGDSAMYLCASSSRAGITEAFFGQGTRLTVV.

V is TRBV24-1 and J is TRBJ1-5; weak D call: TRBD1 (5 bases). This CDR3 contains 15 residues. Germline values: CDR1 KGHDR, CDR2 SFDVKD. V dropped 3 bases and J dropped 5 bases, with 13 bases sitting between them. The CDR3 here is CATSDSGTPDQPQHF. CDR3 sequence (DNA): TGTGCCACCAGTGATAGCGGGACCCCAGATCAGCCCCAGCATTTT.

This clonotype was recorded many times. The V and J genes are TRBV4-2 and TRBJ2-5; 7 bases are shared with TRBD2. V lost 0 bases to trimming and J lost 6 bases; unmatched junction nucleotides: 13. CDR3 length: 17 amino acids. Germline V gene sequence: CDR1 LGHNA, CDR2 YNFKEQ. CDR3 in amino acids: CASSQDLGGRGVQTQYF. DNA of the CDR3: TGTGCCAGCAGCCAAGACCTTGGGGGTCGGGGGGTACAGACCCAGTACTTC.

This clonotype appeared many times. The chain recombines TRBV4-2 with TRBJ1-1; D ambiguous. This CDR3 comprises 15 residues. The V gene's germline CDR1 is LGHNA and CDR2 YNFKEQ. With 0 bases removed from V and 5 bases from J, the gap between germline ends came to 13 bases. CDR3 nucleotide sequence: TGTGCCAGCAGCCAAGATCTAAAATCGGGAACTGAAGCTTTCTTT. Translated, it gives CASSQDLKSGTEAFF.

This clonotype was counted a few times. This chain uses TRBV9 with TRBJ2-3; D call uncertain. The ends were cut back, 0 bases at V and 4 bases at J, with 6 bases in the middle. This CDR3 has 13 amino acids. Germline values: CDR1 SGDLS, CDR2 YYNGEE. The CDR3 nucleotides read TGTGCCAGCAGCGTAGCGCCCGCAGATACGCAGTATTTT. It yields the protein CASSVAPADTQYF. Together with reference TRBV9 and TRBJ2-3, the CDR3 gives the full variable domain: DSGVTQTPKHLITATGQRVTLRCSPRSGDLSVYWYQQSLDQGLQFLIQYYNGEERAKGNILERFSAQQFPDLHSELNLSSLELGDSALYFCASSVAPADTQYFGPGTRLTVL.

In this sample, this clonotype turned up many times. This chain uses TRBV20-1 with TRBJ2-3; D perhaps matches TRBD1 (6 bases). Germline CDR1 DFQATT, CDR2 SNEGSKA (reference sequence). CDR3 length: 14 residues. Trimming removed 3 bases from V and 4 bases from J, with 14 bases in between. The CDR3 protein is CSASNQGLADTQYF. The DNA for the CDR3 is TGCAGTGCTAGTAATCAGGGGCTGGCAGATACGCAGTATTTT.

This clonotype was detected ten times or more. The chain couples TRBV5-6 to TRBJ2-3; perhaps TRBD1 as D (7 bases). Trimming removed 4 bases at V and 8 bases at J, with 17 bases between. The CDR3 consists of 14 residues. CDR1 and CDR2 (germline): SGHDT, YYEEEE. The CDR3 nucleotides are TGTGCCAGCAGCCTCGGAGGGGGCTACGCTACGCAGTATTTT. This gives the protein CASSLGGGYATQYF.

At least ten counts were recorded for this clonotype. The V gene is TRBV12-3 or TRBV12-4, the J gene TRBJ1-2; D uncertain. The length of the CDR3 is 13 residues. V lost 2 bases and J 8 bases, leaving 12 bases between the germline ends. The DNA of the CDR3 is TGTGCCAGCAGTTTAATACCCCCCGGAGGCTACACCTTC. This encodes CASSLIPPGGYTF.

This clonotype was seen repeatedly, ten times or more. The chain is built from TRBV7-3 and TRBJ2-1; 7 bases are shared with TRBD1. The CDR3 consists of 13 residues. V lost 5 bases and J lost 6; bases outside the gene matches: 4. CDR1 is SGHTA and CDR2 is FQGTGA in the germline V gene. The CDR3, as DNA: TGTGCCAGCAGCCCGGGGACAGTCAATGAGCAGTTCTTC. It encodes CASSPGTVNEQFF.

This clonotype was seen at least ten times. The gene calls are TRBV3-1 and TRBJ1-2; TRBD1 agrees at 11 bases. CDR1 is LGHDT, CDR2 YNNKEL, per germline (reference sequence). The CDR3 contains 16 residues. With V trimmed by 1 base and J by 4 bases, 5 bases remained unmatched. CDR3: CASSQVGTGGSYGYTF. CDR3 DNA sequence: TGTGCCAGCAGCCAAGTAGGGACAGGGGGTTCCTATGGCTACACCTTC.

This clonotype has at least ten counts. The chain recombines TRBV12-3 or TRBV12-4 with TRBJ2-1; D may be TRBD2 (5 bases). This CDR3 has 13 residues. V lost 7 bases to trimming and J lost 8 bases, with 15 bases between them. The CDR3 DNA follows: TGTGCCAGCACCCTACCAGCGAGGGATGAGCAGTTCTTC. Translating it yields CASTLPARDEQFF.

This clonotype showed up just a few times. The J gene is TRBJ2-3, the V gene TRBV29-1; D is unresolved. The germline V gene has CDR1 SQVTM and CDR2 ANQGSEA. V lost 3 bases, J lost 0 bases, and 7 bases lay in between. The CDR3 runs 13 residues. The CDR3 region has the DNA TGCAGCGTTGACCGGTCTAGCACAGATACGCAGTATTTT. Translated, it gives CSVDRSSTDTQYF.